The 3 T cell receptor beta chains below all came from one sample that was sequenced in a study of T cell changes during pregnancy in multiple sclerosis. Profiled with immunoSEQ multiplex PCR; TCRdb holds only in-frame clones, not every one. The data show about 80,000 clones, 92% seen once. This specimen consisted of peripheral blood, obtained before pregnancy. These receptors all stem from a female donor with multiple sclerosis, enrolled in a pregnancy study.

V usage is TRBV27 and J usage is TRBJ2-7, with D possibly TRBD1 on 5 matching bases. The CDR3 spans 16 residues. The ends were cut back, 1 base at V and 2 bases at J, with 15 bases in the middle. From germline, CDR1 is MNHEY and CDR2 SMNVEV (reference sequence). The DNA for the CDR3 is TGTGCCAGCAGTTTATTACCGACAGCCCTCGCCTACGAGCAGTACTTC. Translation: CASSLLPTALAYEQYF.

DNA for the CDR3: TGCGCCAGCAGGGGGACTAGCGAATCCGGGGAGCTGTTTTTT. It specifies CASRGTSESGELFF. V and J are TRBV5-1 and TRBJ2-2, with 10 bases identical to TRBD2. The CDR3 is 14 amino acids. J lost 6 bases, V lost 5 bases, and 4 bases had no gene match. CDR1 and CDR2 (germline): SGHRS, YFSETQ.

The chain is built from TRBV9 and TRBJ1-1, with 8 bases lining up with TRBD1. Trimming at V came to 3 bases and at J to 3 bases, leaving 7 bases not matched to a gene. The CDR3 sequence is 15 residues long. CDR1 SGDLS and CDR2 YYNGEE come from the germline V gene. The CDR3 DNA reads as TGTGCCAGCAGCGGACTCGGGACAGGAGACACTGAAGCTTTCTTT. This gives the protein CASSGLGTGDTEAFF.